This T cell receptor beta chain was observed in a study of T cells in Graves' hyperthyroidism and ophthalmopathy. This clonotype appeared many times. Its antigen is still unknown. Study-wide results and caveats: The model foresaw ophthalmopathy a median around seven months prior to onset. Among thyroid clonotypes expanded above 0.001, most also appeared in blood.

Template material for amplifying TCR beta CDR3 regions consisted of RNA transcripts. HTBI primers were employed in a first-round RT-PCR of the TCR CDR3. In TCRdb, the multiplex PCR reads were re-called with MiXCR into one record per CDR3 protein. The profile shows around 440,000 distinct CDR3 sequences, approximately 14% of them singletons. There are 13 residues in the CDR3. V gave up 3 bases and J gave up 7 bases, with 12 bases separating them. Germline V gene sequence: CDR1 LNHDA, CDR2 SQIVND (reference sequence). What was sequenced was blood. V usage is TRBV19 and J usage is TRBJ1-1; no clear D. The sequence was obtained from a young woman with Graves' hyperthyroidism. DNA of the CDR3: TGTGCCAGTAGTATCGAGGACCGAGGTGAAGCTTTCTTT. Translated: CASSIEDRGEAFF.